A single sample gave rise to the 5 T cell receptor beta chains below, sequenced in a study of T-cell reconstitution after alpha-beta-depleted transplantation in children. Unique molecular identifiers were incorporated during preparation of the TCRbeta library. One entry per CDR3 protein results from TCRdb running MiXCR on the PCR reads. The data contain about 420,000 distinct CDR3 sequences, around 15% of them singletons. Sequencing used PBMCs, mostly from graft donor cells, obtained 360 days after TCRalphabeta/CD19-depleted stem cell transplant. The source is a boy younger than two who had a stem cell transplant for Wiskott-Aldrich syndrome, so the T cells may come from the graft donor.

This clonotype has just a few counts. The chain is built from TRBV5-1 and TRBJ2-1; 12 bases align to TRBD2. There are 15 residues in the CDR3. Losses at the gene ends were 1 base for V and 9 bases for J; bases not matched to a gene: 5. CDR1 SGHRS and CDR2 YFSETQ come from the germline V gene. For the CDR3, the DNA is TGCGCCAGCAGCTTGAAACTAGCGGGGGGCGGTGAGCAGTTCTTC. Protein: CASSLKLAGGGEQFF.

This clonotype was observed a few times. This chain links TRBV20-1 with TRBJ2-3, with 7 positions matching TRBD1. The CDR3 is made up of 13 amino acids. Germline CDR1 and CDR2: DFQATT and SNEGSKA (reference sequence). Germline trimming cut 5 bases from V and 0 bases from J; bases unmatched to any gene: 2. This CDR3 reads CSAYRGSTDTQYF. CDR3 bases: TGCAGTGCTTACAGGGGAAGCACAGATACGCAGTATTTT.

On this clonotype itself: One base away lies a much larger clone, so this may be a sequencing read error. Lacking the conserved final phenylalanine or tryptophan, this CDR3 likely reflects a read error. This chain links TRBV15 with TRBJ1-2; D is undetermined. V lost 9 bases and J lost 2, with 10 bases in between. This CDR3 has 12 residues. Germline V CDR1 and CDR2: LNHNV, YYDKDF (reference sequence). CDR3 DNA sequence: TGTGCCACGAGTAATGGAAACTATGGCTACACCTTG. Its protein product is CATSNGNYGYTL.

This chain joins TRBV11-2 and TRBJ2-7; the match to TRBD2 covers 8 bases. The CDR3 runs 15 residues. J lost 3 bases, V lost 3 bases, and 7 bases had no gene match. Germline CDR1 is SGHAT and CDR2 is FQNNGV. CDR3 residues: CASSLTAGDHYEQYF. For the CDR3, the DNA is TGTGCCAGCAGCTTGACAGCGGGAGACCACTACGAGCAGTACTTC.

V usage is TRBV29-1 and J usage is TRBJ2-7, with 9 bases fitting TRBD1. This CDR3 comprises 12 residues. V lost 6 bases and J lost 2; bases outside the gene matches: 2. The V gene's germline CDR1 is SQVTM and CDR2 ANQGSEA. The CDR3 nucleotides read TGCAGCGTGGGGACAGGGACCTACGAGCAGTACTTC. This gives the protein CSVGTGTYEQYF.